This TCR beta chain came from a study of blood T cell repertoires in COVID-19. Study-wide context: T cells, B-cell-depleted T cells, or PBMCs provided the cDNA or gDNA that served as material.

Cohorts were assigned according to the clinical history that participants reported. Recovered status applied to Cohort 3 donors who had two consecutive negative PCRs. It also applied to those with clearance or with symptom resolution. The length of the CDR3 is 14 residues. CDR1 and CDR2 (germline): SGHKS, YYEKEE (reference sequence). J was trimmed by 8 bases and V by 0 bases; bases with no gene match: 7. Original data processing: Reference gene primer amplification yielded estimated nucleated cell counts. Only in-frame clones appear in the TCRdb table, and some are missing; sequencing was by immunoSEQ multiplex PCR. V and J calls and clone size are as listed in that table; D and trimming were resolved from the DNA. This table has 200,000 to 250,000 clones, approximately 84% appearing once.

This sequence joins TRBV5-5 and TRBJ1-1; 7 bases align to TRBD1. This TCR came from a man aged 55-75 years who had recovered from COVID-19. The sample comprised PBMCs or T cells enriched from blood (not recorded which). CDR3 sequence (DNA): TGTGCCAGCAGCTTGGCGGGGACAGTGGCAGAAGCTTTCTTT. Translation: CASSLAGTVAEAFF.